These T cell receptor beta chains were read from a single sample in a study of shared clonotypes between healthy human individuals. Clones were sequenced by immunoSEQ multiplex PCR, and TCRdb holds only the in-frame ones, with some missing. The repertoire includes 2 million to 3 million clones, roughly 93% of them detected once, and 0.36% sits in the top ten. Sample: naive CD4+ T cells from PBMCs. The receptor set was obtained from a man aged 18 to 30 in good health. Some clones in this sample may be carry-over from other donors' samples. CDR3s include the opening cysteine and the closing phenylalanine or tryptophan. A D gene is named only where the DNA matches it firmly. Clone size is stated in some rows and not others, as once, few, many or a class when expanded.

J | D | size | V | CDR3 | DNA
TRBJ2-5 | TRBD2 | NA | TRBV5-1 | CASSLTGLAGETQYF | TGCGCCAGCAGCTTAACGGGACTAGCGGGAGAGACCCAGTACTTC
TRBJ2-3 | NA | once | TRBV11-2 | CASSISGGFTDTQYF | TGTGCCAGCAGCATTAGCGGAGGGTTCACAGATACGCAGTATTTT
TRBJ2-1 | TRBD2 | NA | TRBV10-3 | CAISETSGDNEQFF | TGTGCCATCAGTGAGACTAGCGGGGACAATGAGCAGTTCTTC
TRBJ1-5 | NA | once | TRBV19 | CASSPGRGGIQPQHF | TGTGCCAGTAGTCCCGGCAGGGGAGGGATTCAGCCCCAGCATTTT
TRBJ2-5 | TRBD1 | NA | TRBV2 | CASSEGGRDRRYF | TGTGCCAGCAGTGAAGGGGGCCGGGACAGGAGGTACTTC
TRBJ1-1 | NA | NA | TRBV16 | CASSPVRPGSEAFF | TGTGCCAGCAGCCCGGTCAGGCCGGGATCTGAAGCTTTCTTT
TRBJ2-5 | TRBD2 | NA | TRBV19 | CASSTRYSGRQETQYF | TGTGCCAGTAGTACCCGGTATAGCGGGAGACAAGAGACCCAGTACTTC
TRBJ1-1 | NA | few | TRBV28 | CASLGTEAFF | TGTGCCAGCTTAGGCACTGAAGCTTTCTTT
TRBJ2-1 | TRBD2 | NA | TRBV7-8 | CASSLLLWEGRHEQFF | TGTGCCAGCAGCTTATTGTTGTGGGAGGGCCGTCATGAGCAGTTCTTC
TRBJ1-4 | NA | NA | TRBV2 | CASSATRPEKLFF | TGTGCCAGCAGTGCTACCAGACCGGAAAAACTGTTTTTT
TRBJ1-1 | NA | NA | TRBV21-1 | CASTLGAAPGITEAFF | TGTGCCAGCACCCTAGGGGCCGCGCCAGGGATTACTGAAGCTTTCTTT
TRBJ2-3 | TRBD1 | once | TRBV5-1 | CASSLGDRGRTDTQYF | TGCGCCAGCAGCTTAGGGGACAGGGGGCGAACAGATACGCAGTATTTT
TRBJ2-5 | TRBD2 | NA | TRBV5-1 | CASGREASVGTQYF | TGCGCCAGCGGGAGGGAGGCGAGCGTGGGGACCCAGTACTTC
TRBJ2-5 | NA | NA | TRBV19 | CASSSRAGGETQYF | TGTGCCAGTAGTTCCCGTGCCGGCGGAGAGACCCAGTACTTC
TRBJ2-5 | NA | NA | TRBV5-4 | CASSLARGQETQYF | TGTGCCAGCAGCTTGGCCAGGGGCCAAGAGACCCAGTACTTC
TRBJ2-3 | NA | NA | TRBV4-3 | CASSQENRGTDTQYF | TGCGCCAGCAGCCAAGAAAATCGGGGCACAGATACGCAGTATTTT
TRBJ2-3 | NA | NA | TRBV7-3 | CASSLRFSDTQYF | TGTGCCAGCAGCCTACGATTTTCAGATACGCAGTATTTT
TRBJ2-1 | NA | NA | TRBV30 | CAWSVTGLYNEQFF | TGTGCCTGGAGTGTAACAGGTTTATACAATGAGCAGTTCTTC
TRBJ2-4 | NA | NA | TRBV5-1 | CASSAALAKNIQYF | TGCGCCTCCTCGGCGGCTCTGGCCAAAAACATTCAGTACTTC
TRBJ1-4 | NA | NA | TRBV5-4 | CASSRKDSPNEKLFF | TGTGCCAGCAGCCGCAAGGACAGCCCGAATGAAAAACTGTTTTTT
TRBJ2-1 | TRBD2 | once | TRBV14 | CASSQGAPGLAFLRAYNEQFF | TGTGCCAGCAGCCAAGGAGCACCGGGACTAGCCTTCCTTAGGGCTTACAATGAGCAGTTCTTC
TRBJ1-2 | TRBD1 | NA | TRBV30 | CAWSVAGGGYTF | TGTGCCTGGAGCGTGGCAGGGGGAGGCTACACCTTC
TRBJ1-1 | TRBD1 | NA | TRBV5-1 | CASREGQVNTEAFF | TGCGCCAGCAGGGAGGGACAGGTGAACACTGAAGCTTTCTTT
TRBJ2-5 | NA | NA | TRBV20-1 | CSARLETQYF | TGCAGTGCTAGATTGGAGACCCAGTACTTC
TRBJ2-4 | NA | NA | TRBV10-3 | CAISGFGGPNQNIQYF | TGTGCCATCAGTGGATTTGGGGGGCCTAACCAAAACATTCAGTACTTC
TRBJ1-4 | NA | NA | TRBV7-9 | CASSSNRPTNEKLFF | TGTGCCAGCAGCTCGAACAGGCCGACTAATGAAAAACTGTTTTTT
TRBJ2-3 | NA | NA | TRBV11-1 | CASSLGGGTDTQYF | TGTGCCAGCAGCCTGGGCGGGGGCACAGATACGCAGTATTTT
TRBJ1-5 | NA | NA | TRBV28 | CASLSEGSIYSNQPQHF | TGTGCCAGCTTGTCCGAGGGTTCAATTTATAGCAATCAGCCCCAGCATTTT
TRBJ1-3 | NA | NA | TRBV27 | CASSFTPTGNTIYF | TGTGCCAGCAGTTTTACCCCGACTGGAAACACCATATATTTT
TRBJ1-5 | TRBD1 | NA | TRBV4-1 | CASSQVQGVNQPQHF | TGCGCCAGCAGCCAAGTACAGGGGGTCAATCAGCCCCAGCATTTT
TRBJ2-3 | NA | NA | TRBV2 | CASMVGFRTDTQYF | TGTGCCAGCATGGTTGGATTCCGCACAGATACGCAGTATTTT
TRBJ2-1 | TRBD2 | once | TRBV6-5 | CASRAGTSGYNEQFF | TGTGCCAGCAGGGCCGGGACTAGCGGCTACAATGAGCAGTTCTTC
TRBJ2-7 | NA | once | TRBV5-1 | CASSFAAPYEQYF | TGCGCCAGCAGCTTTGCGGCCCCCTACGAGCAGTACTTC
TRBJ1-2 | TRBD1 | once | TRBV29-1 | CSVEETPGQGAGSGYTF | TGCAGCGTTGAAGAAACCCCGGGACAGGGGGCAGGATCTGGCTACACCTTC
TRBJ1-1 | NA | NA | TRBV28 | CATRSPGLNTEAFF | TGTGCCACACGGTCGCCGGGGCTGAACACTGAAGCTTTCTTT
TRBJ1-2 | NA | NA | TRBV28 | CASRDINNYGYTF | TGTGCCAGCAGGGACATCAATAACTATGGCTACACCTTC
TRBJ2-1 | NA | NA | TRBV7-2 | CASSAEQFF | TGTGCCAGCAGCGCGGAGCAGTTCTTC
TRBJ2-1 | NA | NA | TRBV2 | CASTPLQGLPYNEQFF | TGTGCCAGCACTCCCCTCCAGGGCCTCCCCTACAATGAGCAGTTCTTC
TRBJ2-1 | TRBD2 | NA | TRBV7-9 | CASSLGLAGGLWNEQFF | TGTGCCAGCAGCTTAGGTCTAGCGGGAGGGCTTTGGAATGAGCAGTTCTTC
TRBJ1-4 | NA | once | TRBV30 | CAWSVWDDGEKLFF | TGTGCCTGGAGTGTATGGGATGACGGCGAAAAACTGTTTTTT
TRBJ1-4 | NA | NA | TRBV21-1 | CASSKRVVRGDLSEKLFF | TGTGCCAGCAGCAAACGGGTAGTGCGGGGCGATCTTTCCGAAAAACTGTTTTTT
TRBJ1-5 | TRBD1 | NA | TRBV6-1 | CASSDPRGRYDQPQHF | TGTGCCAGCAGTGACCCCAGGGGGCGGTACGATCAGCCCCAGCATTTT
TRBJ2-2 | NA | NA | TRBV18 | CASSPPWVGVPDTGELFF | TGTGCCAGCTCACCACCTTGGGTAGGGGTCCCGGACACCGGGGAGCTGTTTTTT
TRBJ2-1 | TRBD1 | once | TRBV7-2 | CASSLVLGTGEFF | TGTGCCAGCAGCTTAGTATTGGGGACAGGGGAGTTCTTC
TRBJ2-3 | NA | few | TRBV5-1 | CASSLGATDTQYF | TGCGCCAGCAGCTTGGGTGCCACAGATACGCAGTATTTT
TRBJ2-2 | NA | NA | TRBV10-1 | CASSDQGTGELFF | TGCGCCAGCAGTGATCAGGGTACCGGGGAGCTGTTTTTT
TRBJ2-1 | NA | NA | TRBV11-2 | CASSPHRASSSYNEQFF | TGTGCCAGCAGCCCCCACAGGGCCTCAAGCTCCTACAATGAGCAGTTCTTC
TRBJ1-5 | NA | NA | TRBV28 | CASRDYSNQPQHF | TGTGCCAGCAGGGACTATAGCAATCAGCCCCAGCATTTT